This passage covers 2 T cell receptor beta chains from one sample sequenced in a study of blood T cells in healthy people across ages. With a J-beta primer mix and a sample-barcoded 5' primer, a second PCR ran 7 to 11 cycles. TCRdb reprocessed the 5' RACE reads via MiXCR and lists one record per CDR3 protein. The sample has 1.5 million to 2 million distinct CDR3 sequences, about 50% seen once. The sample taken for sequencing was blood. These receptors came from a woman between 40 and 50 years old in good health.

The rearrangement links TRBV5-1 to TRBJ2-6; possibly TRBD1 for D (6 bases). The CDR3 sequence is 14 residues long. Trimming left V 4 bases short and J 6 bases short, with 11 bases between. Looked up from germline, CDR1 is SGHRS and CDR2 is YFSETQ. The CDR3 loop is CASSETGPANVLTF. CDR3 DNA: TGCGCCAGCAGCGAAACAGGGCCGGCCAACGTCCTGACTTTC. The whole variable domain, remainder taken from reference TRBV5-1 and TRBJ2-6, is KAGVTQTPRYLIKTRGQQVTLSCSPISGHRSVSWYQQTPGQGLQFLFEYFSETQRNKGNFPGRFSGRQFSNSRSEMNVSTLELGDSALYLCASSETGPANVLTFGAGSRLTVL.

The rearrangement links TRBV28 to TRBJ1-5; D not certain. Germline values: CDR1 MDHEN, CDR2 SYDVKM. V was cut by 7 bases and J by 8 bases, with 12 bases left in between. The CDR3 has 12 amino acids. The CDR3 coding sequence is TGTGCCAGCACAGTGGTGGCTAAGCCCCAGCATTTT. Translation: CASTVVAKPQHF. Full variable domain (outside the CDR3, taken from reference TRBV28 and TRBJ1-5): DVKVTQSSRYLVKRTGEKVFLECVQDMDHENMFWYRQDPGLGLRLIYFSYDVKMKEKGDIPEGYSVSREKKERFSLILESASTNQTSMYLCASTVVAKPQHFGDGTRLSIL.